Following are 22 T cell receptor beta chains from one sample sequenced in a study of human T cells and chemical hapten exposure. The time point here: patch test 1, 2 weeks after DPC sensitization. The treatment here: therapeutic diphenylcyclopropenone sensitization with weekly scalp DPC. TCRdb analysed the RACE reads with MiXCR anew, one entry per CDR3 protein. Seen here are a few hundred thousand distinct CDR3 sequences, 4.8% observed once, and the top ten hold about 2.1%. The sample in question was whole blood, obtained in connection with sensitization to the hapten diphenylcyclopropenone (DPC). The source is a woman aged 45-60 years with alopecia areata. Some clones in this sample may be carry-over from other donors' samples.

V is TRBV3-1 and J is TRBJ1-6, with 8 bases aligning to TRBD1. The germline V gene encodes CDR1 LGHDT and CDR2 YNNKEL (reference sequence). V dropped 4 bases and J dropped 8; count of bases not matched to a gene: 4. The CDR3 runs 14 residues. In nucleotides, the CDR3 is TGTGCCAGCAGCCGGTTACAGGGGGATTCACCCCTCCACTTT. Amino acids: CASSRLQGDSPLHF. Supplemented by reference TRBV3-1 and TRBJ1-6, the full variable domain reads DTAVSQTPKYLVTQMGNDKSIKCEQNLGHDTMYWYKQDSKKFLKIMFSYNNKELIINETVPNRFSPKSPDKAHLNLHINSLELGDSAVYFCASSRLQGDSPLHFGNGTRLTVT.

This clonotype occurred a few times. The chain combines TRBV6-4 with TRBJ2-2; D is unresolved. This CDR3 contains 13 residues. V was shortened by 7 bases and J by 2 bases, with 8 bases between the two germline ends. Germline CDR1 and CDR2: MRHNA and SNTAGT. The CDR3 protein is CASMDLNTGELFF. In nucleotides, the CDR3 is TGTGCCAGCATGGATCTAAACACCGGGGAGCTGTTTTTT.

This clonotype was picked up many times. The CDR3 region is CASSPSSRATQPQHF. The CDR3 bases are TGTGCCAGCAGTCCCTCCAGCAGGGCCACCCAGCCCCAGCATTTT. The chain has TRBV12-3 or TRBV12-4 and TRBJ1-5, with D possibly TRBD1 on 5 matching bases. The CDR3 contains 15 residues. Trimming cost V 5 bases and J 7 bases, with 18 bases left between them.

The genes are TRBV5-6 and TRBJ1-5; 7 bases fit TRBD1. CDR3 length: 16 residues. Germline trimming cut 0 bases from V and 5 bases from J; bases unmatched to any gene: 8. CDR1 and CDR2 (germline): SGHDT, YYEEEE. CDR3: CASSLAGRGEYQPQHF. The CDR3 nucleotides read TGTGCCAGCAGCTTGGCCGGCAGGGGGGAATATCAGCCCCAGCATTTT. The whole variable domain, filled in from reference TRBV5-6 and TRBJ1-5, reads DAGVTQSPTHLIKTRGQQVTLRCSPKSGHDTVSWYQQALGQGPQFIFQYYEEEERQRGNFPDRFSGHQFPNYSSELNVNALLLGDSALYLCASSLAGRGEYQPQHFGDGTRLSIL.

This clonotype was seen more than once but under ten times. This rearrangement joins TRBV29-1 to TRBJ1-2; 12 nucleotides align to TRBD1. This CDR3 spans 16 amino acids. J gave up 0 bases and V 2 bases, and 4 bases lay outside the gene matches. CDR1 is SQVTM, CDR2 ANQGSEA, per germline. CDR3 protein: CSVESGQGAANYGYTF. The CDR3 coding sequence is TGCAGCGTTGAATCGGGACAGGGGGCCGCTAACTATGGCTACACCTTC.

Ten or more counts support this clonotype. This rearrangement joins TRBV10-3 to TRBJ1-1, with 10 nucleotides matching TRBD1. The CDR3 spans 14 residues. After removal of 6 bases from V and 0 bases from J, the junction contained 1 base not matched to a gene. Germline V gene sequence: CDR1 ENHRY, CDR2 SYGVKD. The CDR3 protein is CAIRGQGMNTEAFF. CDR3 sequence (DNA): TGTGCCATCAGGGGACAGGGGATGAACACTGAAGCTTTCTTT.

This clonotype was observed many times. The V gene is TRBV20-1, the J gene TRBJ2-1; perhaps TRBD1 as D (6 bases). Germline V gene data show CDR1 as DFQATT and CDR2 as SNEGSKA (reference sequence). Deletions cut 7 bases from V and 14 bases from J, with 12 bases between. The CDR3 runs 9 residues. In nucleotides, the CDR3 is TGCAGTGTCTCGGGGACAAAGTTCTTC. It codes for CSVSGTKFF.

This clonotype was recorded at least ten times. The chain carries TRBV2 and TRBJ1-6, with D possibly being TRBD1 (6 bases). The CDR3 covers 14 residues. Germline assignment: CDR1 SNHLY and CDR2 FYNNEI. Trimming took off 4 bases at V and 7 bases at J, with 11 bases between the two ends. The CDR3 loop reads CASSAGVGNSPLHF. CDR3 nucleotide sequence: TGTGCCAGCAGTGCAGGGGTTGGGAATTCACCCCTCCACTTT.

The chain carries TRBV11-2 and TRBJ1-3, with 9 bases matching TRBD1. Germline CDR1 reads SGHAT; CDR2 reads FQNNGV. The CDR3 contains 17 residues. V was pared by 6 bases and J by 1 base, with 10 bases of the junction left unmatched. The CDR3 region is CASSLSIGQGSGNTIYF. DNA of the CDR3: TGTGCCAGCAGTTTATCCATCGGACAGGGGTCTGGAAACACCATATATTTT.

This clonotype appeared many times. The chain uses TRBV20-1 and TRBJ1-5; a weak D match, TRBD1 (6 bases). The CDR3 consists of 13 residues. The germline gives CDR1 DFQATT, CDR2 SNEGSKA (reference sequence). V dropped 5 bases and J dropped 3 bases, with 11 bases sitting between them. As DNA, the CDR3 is TGCAGTGCTTACAGGGACTCCAATCAGCCCCAGCATTTT. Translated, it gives CSAYRDSNQPQHF.

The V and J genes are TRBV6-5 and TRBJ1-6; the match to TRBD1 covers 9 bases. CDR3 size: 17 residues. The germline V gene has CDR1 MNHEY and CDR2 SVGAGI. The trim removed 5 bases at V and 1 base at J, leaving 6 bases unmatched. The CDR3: CASSRRQGESYNSPLHF. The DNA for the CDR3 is TGTGCCAGCAGTCGACGACAGGGGGAATCCTATAATTCACCCCTCCACTTT.

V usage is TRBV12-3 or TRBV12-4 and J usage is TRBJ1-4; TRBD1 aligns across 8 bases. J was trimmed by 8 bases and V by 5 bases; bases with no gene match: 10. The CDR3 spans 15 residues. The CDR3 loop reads CASSAPGQVGEKLFF. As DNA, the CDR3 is TGTGCCAGCAGTGCTCCGGGACAGGTGGGCGAAAAACTGTTTTTT.

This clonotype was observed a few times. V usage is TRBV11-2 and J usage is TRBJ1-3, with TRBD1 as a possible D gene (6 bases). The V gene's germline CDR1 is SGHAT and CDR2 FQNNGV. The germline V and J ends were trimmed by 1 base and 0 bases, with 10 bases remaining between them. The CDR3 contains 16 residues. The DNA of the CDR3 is TGTGCCAGCAGCTTAGGCATACAGGGCTCTGGAAACACCATATATTTT. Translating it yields CASSLGIQGSGNTIYF.

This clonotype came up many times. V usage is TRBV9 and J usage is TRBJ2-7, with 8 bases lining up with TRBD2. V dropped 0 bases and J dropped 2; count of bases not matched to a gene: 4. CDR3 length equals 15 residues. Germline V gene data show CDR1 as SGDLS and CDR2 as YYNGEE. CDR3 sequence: CASSVANSGTYEQYF. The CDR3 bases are TGTGCCAGCAGCGTAGCAAATAGCGGGACCTACGAGCAGTACTTC.

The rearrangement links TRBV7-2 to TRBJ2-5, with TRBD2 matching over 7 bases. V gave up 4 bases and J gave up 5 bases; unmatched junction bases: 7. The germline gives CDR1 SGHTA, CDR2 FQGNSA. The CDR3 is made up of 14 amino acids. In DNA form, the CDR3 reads TGTGCCAGCAGCTGGGGGGGAGTTCGGGAGACCCAGTACTTC. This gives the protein CASSWGGVRETQYF.

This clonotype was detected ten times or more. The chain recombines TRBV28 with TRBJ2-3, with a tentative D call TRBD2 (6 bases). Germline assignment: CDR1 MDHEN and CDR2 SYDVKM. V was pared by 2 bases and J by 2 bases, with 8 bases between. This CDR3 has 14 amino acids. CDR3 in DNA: TGTGCCAGCAGTTTAACGGGGGTCACAGATACGCAGTATTTT. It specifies CASSLTGVTDTQYF.

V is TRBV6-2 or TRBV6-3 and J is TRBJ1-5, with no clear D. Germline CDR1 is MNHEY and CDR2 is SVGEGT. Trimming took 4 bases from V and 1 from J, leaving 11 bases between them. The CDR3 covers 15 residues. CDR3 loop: CASSLYGSSNQPQHF. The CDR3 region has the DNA TGTGCCAGCAGTTTATATGGGTCGAGCAATCAGCCCCAGCATTTT.

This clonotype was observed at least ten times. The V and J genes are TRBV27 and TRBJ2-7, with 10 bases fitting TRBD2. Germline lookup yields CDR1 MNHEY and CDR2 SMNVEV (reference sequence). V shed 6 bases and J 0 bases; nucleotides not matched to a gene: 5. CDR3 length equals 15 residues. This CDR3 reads CASSLGTSASYEQYF. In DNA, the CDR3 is TGTGCCAGCAGCCTCGGGACTAGCGCCTCCTACGAGCAGTACTTC.

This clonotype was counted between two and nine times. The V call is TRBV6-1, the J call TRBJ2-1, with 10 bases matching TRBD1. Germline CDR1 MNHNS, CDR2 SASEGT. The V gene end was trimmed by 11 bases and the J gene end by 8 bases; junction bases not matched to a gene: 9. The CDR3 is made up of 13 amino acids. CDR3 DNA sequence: TGTGCCGGAGGGACAGGGGTTAAGTATGAGCAGTTCTTC. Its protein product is CAGGTGVKYEQFF.

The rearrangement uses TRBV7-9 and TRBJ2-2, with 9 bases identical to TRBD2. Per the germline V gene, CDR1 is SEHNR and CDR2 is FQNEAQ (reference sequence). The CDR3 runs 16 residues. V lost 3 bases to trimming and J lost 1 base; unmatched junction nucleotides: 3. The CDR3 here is CASSLTSGWNTGELFF. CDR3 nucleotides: TGTGCCAGCAGCTTGACTAGCGGTTGGAACACCGGGGAGCTGTTTTTT.

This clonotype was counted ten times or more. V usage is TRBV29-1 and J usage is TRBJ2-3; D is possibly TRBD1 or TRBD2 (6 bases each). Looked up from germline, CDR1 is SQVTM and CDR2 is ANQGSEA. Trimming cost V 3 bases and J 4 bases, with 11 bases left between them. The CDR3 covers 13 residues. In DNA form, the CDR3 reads TGCAGCGTTGATGGGGGGCGTGCAGATACGCAGTATTTT. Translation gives CSVDGGRADTQYF.

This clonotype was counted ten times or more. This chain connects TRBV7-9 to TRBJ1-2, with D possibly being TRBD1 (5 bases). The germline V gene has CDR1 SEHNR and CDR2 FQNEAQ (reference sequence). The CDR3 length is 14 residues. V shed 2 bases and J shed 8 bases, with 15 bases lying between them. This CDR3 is CASSLLRDSRGYTF. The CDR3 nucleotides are TGTGCCAGCAGCTTACTCCGGGACTCCCGAGGCTACACCTTC.